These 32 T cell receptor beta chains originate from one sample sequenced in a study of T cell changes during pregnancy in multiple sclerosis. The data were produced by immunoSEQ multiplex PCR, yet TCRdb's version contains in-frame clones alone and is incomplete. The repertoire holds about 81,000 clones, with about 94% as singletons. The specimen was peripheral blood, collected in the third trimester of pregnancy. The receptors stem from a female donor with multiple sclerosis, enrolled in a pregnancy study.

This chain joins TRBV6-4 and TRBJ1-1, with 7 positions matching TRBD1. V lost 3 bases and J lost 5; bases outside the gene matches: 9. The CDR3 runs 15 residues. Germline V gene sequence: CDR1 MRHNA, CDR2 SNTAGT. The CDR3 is CASSETSGTATEAFF. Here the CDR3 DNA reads TGTGCCAGCAGTGAAACATCCGGGACAGCAACTGAAGCTTTCTTT.

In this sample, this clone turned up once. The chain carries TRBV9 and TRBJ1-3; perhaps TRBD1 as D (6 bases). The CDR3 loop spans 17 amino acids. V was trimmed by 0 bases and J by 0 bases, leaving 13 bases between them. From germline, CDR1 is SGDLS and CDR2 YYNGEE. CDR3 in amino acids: CASSVGQATTSGNTIYF. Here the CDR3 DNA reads TGTGCCAGCAGCGTAGGACAGGCCACCACCTCTGGAAACACCATATATTTT.

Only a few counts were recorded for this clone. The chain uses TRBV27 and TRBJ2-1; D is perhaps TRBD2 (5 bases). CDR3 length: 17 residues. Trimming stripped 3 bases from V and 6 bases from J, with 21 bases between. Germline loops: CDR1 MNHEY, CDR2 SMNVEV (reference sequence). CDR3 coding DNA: TGTGCCAGCAGTTTGGTTCGGGTGCGAGGGCGCAGCAATGAGCAGTTCTTC. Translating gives CASSLVRVRGRSNEQFF.

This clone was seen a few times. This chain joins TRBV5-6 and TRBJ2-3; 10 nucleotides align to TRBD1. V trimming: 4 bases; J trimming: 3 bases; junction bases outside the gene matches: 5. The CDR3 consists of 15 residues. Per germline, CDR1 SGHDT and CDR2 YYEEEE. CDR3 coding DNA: TGTGCCAGCAGCGAGGGACAGGGGTATACAGATACGCAGTATTTT. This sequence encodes CASSEGQGYTDTQYF.

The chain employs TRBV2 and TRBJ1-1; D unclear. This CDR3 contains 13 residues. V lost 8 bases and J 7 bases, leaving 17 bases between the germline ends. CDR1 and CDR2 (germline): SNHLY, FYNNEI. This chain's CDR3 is CASPKNARFEAFF. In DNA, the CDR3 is TGTGCCAGCCCCAAAAACGCTCGGTTTGAAGCTTTCTTT.

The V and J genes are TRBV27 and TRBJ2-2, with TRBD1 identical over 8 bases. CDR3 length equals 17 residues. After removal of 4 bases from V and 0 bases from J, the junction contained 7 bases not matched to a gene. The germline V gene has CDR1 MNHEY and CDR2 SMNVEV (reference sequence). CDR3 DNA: TGTGCCAGCAGTTACAGGACAGGGCGGGCGAACACCGGGGAGCTGTTTTTT. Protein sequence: CASSYRTGRANTGELFF.

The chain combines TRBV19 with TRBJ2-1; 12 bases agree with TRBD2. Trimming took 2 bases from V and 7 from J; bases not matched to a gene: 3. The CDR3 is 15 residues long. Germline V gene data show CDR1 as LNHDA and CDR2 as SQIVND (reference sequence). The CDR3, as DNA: TGTGCCAGTAGTATAACTAGCGGGGGGAGGAATGAGCAGTTCTTC. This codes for CASSITSGGRNEQFF.

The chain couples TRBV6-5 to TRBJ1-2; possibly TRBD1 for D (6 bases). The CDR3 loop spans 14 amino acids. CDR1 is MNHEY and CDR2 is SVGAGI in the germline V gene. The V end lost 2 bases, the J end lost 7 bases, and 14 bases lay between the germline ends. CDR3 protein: CASSYREGDIGYTF. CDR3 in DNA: TGTGCCAGCAGTTACCGTGAGGGGGACATTGGCTACACCTTC.

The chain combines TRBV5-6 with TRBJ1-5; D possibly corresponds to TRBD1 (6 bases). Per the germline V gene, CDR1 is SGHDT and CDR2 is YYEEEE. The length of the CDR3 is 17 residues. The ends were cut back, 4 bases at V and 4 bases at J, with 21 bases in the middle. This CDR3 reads CASSPQDRQGRNQPQHF. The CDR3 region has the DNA TGTGCCAGCAGCCCCCAAGACAGGCAGGGTAGGAATCAGCCCCAGCATTTT.

CDR3: CASSFGEVEQYF. In DNA, the CDR3 is TGTGCCAGCAGCTTCGGGGAAGTCGAGCAGTACTTC. The chain couples TRBV5-6 to TRBJ2-7; TRBD2 is a possible D gene (5 bases). V lost 2 bases to trimming and J lost 6 bases, with 9 bases between them. CDR3 length: 12 amino acids. Germline V gives CDR1 SGHDT, CDR2 YYEEEE.

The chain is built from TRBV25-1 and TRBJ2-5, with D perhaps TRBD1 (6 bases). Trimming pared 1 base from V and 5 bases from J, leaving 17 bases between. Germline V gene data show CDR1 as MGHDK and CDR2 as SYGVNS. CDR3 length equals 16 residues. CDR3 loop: CASSEFGGLGWETQYF. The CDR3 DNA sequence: TGTGCCAGCAGTGAATTTGGGGGCTTAGGCTGGGAGACCCAGTACTTC.

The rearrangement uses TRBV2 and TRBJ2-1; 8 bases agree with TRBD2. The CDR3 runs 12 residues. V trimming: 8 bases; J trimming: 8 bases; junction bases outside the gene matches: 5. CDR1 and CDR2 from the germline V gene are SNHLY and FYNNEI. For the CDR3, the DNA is TGTGCCAGCTCCGGGACTAGTCATGAGCAGTTCTTC. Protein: CASSGTSHEQFF. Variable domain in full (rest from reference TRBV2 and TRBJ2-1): EPEVTQTPSHQVTQMGQEVILRCVPISNHLYFYWYRQILGQKVEFLVSFYNNEISEKSEIFDDQFSVERPDGSNFTLKIRSTKLEDSAMYFCASSGTSHEQFFGPGTRLTVL.

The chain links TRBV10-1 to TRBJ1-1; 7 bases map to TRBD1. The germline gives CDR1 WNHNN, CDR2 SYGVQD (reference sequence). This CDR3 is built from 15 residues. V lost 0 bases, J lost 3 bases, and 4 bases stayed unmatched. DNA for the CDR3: TGCGCCAGCAGTGAGTCAACAGGGGCGGACACTGAAGCTTTCTTT. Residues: CASSESTGADTEAFF.

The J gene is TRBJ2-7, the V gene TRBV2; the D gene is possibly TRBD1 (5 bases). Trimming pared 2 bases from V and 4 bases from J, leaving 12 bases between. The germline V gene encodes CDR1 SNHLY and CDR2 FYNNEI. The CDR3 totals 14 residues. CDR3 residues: CASSEQGAVYEQYF. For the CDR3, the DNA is TGTGCCAGCAGTGAACAGGGTGCAGTATACGAGCAGTACTTC.

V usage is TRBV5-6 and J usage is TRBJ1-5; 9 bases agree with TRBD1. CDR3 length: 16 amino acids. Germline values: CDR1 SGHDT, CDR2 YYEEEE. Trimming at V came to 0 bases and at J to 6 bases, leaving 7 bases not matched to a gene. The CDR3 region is CASSLASGTGFQPQHF. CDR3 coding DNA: TGTGCCAGCAGCTTGGCCTCGGGGACAGGGTTTCAGCCCCAGCATTTT. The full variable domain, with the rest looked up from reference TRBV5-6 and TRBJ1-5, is DAGVTQSPTHLIKTRGQQVTLRCSPKSGHDTVSWYQQALGQGPQFIFQYYEEEERQRGNFPDRFSGHQFPNYSSELNVNALLLGDSALYLCASSLASGTGFQPQHFGDGTRLSIL.

The CDR3 DNA follows: TGTGCCTTAAATGAAAAACTGTTTTTT. Encoded protein: CALNEKLFF. This sequence joins TRBV30 and TRBJ1-4, with D unresolved. Trimming shortened V by 7 bases and J by 5 bases, and 2 bases separated the two germline ends. CDR1 is GTSNPN and CDR2 is SVGIG in the germline V gene (reference sequence). This CDR3 region has 9 residues.

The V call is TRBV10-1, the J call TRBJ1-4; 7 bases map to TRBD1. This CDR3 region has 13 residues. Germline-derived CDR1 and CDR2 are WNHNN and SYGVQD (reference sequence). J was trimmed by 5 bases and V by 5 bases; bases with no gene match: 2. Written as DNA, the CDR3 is TGCGCCAGCAGTCGACAGGGAAATGAAAAACTGTTTTTT. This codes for CASSRQGNEKLFF.

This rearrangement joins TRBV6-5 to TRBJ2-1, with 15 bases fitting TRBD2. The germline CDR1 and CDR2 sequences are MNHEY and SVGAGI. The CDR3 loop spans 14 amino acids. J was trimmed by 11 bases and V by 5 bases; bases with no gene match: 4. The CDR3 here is CASSRGTSGGQQFF. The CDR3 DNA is TGTGCCAGCAGTCGAGGGACTAGCGGGGGGCAGCAGTTCTTC.

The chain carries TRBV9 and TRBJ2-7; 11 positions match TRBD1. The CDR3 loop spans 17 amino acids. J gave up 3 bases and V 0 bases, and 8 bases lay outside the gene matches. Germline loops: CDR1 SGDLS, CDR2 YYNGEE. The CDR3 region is CASSVAVGGQGDYEQYF. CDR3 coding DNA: TGTGCCAGCAGCGTAGCGGTAGGGGGACAGGGGGACTACGAGCAGTACTTC.

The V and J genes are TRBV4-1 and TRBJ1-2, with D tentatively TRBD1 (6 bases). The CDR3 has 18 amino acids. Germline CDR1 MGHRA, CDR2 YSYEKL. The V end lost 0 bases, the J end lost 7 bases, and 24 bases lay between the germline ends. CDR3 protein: CASSQERAGASSGGGYTF. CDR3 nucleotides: TGCGCCAGCAGCCAAGAAAGGGCAGGGGCGAGTAGCGGGGGTGGCTACACCTTC.

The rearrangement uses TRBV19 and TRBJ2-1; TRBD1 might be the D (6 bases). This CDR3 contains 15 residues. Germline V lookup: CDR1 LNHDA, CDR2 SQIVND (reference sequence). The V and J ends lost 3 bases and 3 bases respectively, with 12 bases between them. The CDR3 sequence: CASSITGLNYNEQFF. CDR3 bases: TGTGCCAGTAGTATTACAGGGCTCAACTACAATGAGCAGTTCTTC. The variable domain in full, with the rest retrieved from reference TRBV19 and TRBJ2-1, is DGGITQSPKYLFRKEGQNVTLSCEQNLNHDAMYWYRQDPGQGLRLIYYSQIVNDFQKGDIAEGYSVSREKKESFPLTVTSAQKNPTAFYLCASSITGLNYNEQFFGPGTRLTVL.

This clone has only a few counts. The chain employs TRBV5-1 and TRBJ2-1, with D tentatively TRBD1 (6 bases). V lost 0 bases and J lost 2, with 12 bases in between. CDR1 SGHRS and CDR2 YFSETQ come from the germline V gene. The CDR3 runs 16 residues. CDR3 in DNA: TGCGCCAGCAGCTTGGAGGCCAGGGGCCCCTACAATGAGCAGTTCTTC. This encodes CASSLEARGPYNEQFF.

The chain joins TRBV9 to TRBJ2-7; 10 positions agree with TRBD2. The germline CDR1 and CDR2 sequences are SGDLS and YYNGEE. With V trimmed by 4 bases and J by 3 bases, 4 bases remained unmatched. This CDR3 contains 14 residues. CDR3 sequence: CASSLSGGSYEQYF. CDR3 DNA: TGTGCCAGCAGCCTTAGCGGGGGGAGCTACGAGCAGTACTTC.

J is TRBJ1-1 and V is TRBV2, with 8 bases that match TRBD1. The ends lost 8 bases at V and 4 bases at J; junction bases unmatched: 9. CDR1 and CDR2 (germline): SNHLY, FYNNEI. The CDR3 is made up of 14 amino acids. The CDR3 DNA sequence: TGTGCCAGCGGACAGGGACCTTGGGCCACTGAAGCTTTCTTT. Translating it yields CASGQGPWATEAFF.

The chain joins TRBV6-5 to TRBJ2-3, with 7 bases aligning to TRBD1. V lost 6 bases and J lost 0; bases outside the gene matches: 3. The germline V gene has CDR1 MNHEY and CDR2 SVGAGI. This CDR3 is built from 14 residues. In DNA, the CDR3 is TGTGCCAGCAGATGGGGACAGAGCACAGATACGCAGTATTTT. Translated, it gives CASRWGQSTDTQYF.

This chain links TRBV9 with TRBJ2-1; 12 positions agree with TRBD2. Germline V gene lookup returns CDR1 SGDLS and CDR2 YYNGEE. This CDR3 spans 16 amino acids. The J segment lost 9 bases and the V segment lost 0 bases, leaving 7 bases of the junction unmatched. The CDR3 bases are TGTGCCAGCAGCGTAGACCTAGCGGGGGGGCCTACTGAGCAGTTCTTC. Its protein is CASSVDLAGGPTEQFF. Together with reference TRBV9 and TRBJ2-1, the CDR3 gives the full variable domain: DSGVTQTPKHLITATGQRVTLRCSPRSGDLSVYWYQQSLDQGLQFLIQYYNGEERAKGNILERFSAQQFPDLHSELNLSSLELGDSALYFCASSVDLAGGPTEQFFGPGTRLTVL.

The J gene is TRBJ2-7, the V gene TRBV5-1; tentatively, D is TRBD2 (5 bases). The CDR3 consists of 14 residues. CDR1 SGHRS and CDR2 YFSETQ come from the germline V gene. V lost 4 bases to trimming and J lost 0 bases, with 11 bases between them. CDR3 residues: CASSPGGYSYEQYF. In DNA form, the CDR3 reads TGCGCCAGCAGCCCTGGAGGCTACTCCTACGAGCAGTACTTC.

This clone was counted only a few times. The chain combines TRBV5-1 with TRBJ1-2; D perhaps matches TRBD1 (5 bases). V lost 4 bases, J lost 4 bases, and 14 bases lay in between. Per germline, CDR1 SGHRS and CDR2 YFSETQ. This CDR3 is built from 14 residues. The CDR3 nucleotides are TGCGCCAGCAGCAGCGCAGGGTTGGGCTATGGCTACACCTTC. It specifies CASSSAGLGYGYTF.

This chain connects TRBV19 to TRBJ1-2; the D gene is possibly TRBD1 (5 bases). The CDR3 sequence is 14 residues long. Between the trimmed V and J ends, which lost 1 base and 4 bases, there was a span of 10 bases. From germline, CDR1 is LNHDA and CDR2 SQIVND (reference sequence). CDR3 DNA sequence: TGTGCCAGTAGTATAGGGTGGCAGGGCTATGGCTACACCTTC. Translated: CASSIGWQGYGYTF. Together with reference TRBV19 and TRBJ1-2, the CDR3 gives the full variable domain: DGGITQSPKYLFRKEGQNVTLSCEQNLNHDAMYWYRQDPGQGLRLIYYSQIVNDFQKGDIAEGYSVSREKKESFPLTVTSAQKNPTAFYLCASSIGWQGYGYTFGSGTRLTVV.

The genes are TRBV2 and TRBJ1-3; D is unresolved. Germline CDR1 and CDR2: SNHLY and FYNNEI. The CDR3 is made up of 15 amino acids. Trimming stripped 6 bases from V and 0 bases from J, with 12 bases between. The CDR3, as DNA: TGTGCCAGCAGCGGGGTGACCTTCTCTGGAAACACCATATATTTT. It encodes CASSGVTFSGNTIYF.

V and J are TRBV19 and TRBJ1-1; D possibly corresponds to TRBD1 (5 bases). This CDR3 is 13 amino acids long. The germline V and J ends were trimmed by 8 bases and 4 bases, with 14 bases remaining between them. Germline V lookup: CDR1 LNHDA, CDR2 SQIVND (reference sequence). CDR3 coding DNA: TGTGCCAGTTCTCCCGGAGGGGTCACTGAAGCTTTCTTT. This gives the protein CASSPGGVTEAFF.

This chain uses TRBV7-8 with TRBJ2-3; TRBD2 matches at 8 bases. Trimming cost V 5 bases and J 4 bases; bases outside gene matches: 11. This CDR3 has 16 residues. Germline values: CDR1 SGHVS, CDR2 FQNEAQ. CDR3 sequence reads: CASSLLSAGGSDTQYF. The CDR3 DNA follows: TGTGCCAGCAGCCTGCTGTCGGCGGGGGGTTCAGATACGCAGTATTTT.